Listed here are 30 T cell receptor beta chains from one sample, sequenced in a study of CD8 T cells in Susac syndrome. An amount of RNA that ranged from roughly 0.45 to 1 ug was reverse transcribed with random hexamers. TCRdb called the immunoSEQ multiplex PCR reads again in MiXCR, with one record for every CDR3 protein. Here the sample spans about 130,000 distinct CDR3 sequences, approximately 93% being singletons. Specimen: CD8+ T cells from PBMCs. The receptors originated from a human donor with multiple sclerosis.

V and J are TRBV24-1 and TRBJ2-2; 7 bases are shared with TRBD2. CDR1 and CDR2 (germline): KGHDR, SFDVKD. The CDR3 is 13 residues long. The V gene end was trimmed by 7 bases and the J gene end by 4 bases; junction bases not matched to a gene: 2. The CDR3 DNA is TGTGCCACCAGCGGGGGGAGCACCGGGGAGCTGTTTTTT. Its protein is CATSGGSTGELFF.

The chain has TRBV5-8 and TRBJ2-4; no reliable D call. This CDR3 spans 13 amino acids. V was shortened by 4 bases and J by 6 bases, with 11 bases between the two germline ends. CDR1 and CDR2 (germline): SGHTS, YDEGEE. The CDR3 loop reads CASSEPPRNIQYF. CDR3 bases: TGTGCCAGCAGCGAACCCCCCAGAAACATTCAGTACTTC.

The gene calls are TRBV6-5 and TRBJ2-2, with no clear D. Germline V gene sequence: CDR1 MNHEY, CDR2 SVGAGI. The CDR3 is 13 residues long. V was cut by 2 bases and J by 4 bases, with 5 bases left in between. The CDR3 sequence is CASSYTRTGELFF. In DNA, the CDR3 is TGTGCCAGCAGTTACACCCGCACCGGGGAGCTGTTTTTT.

This chain connects TRBV20-1 to TRBJ2-5, with 7 nucleotides matching TRBD1. CDR1 is DFQATT, CDR2 SNEGSKA, per germline (reference sequence). The CDR3 runs 14 residues. J gave up 0 bases and V 1 base, and 2 bases lay outside the gene matches. CDR3 sequence (DNA): TGCAGTGCTAGAGGCAGGGGGTACCAAGAGACCCAGTACTTC. It translates to CSARGRGYQETQYF.

This rearrangement joins TRBV29-1 to TRBJ2-3, with 8 bases identical to TRBD2. The CDR3 spans 15 residues. Trimming cost V 8 bases and J 4 bases; bases outside gene matches: 14. The germline CDR1 and CDR2 sequences are SQVTM and ANQGSEA. CDR3: CSTLSSGGRSDTQYF. Written as DNA, the CDR3 is TGCAGCACCCTTTCATCGGGGGGGCGGTCAGATACGCAGTATTTT.

J is TRBJ2-1 and V is TRBV11-1; the D gene could be TRBD1 or TRBD2 (5 bases each). V gave up 4 bases and J gave up 7 bases, with 14 bases separating them. CDR1 is SGHAT and CDR2 is FQDESV in the germline V gene (reference sequence). The CDR3 loop spans 14 amino acids. The CDR3 DNA follows: TGTGCCAGCAGCTCCTATGGGGGTGTGAATGAGCAGTTCTTC. Translating gives CASSSYGGVNEQFF.

The chain is built from TRBV19 and TRBJ2-1, with D tentatively TRBD2 (6 bases). The CDR3 loop spans 14 amino acids. The V and J ends lost 3 bases and 2 bases respectively, with 8 bases between them. Germline CDR1 LNHDA, CDR2 SQIVND (reference sequence). This CDR3 is CASSIGGAYNEQFF. CDR3 DNA: TGTGCCAGTAGTATTGGCGGGGCCTACAATGAGCAGTTCTTC.

V gene TRBV5-1 combines with J gene TRBJ2-1, with D unclear. Trimming took off 0 bases at V and 8 bases at J, with 12 bases between the two ends. The germline CDR1 and CDR2 sequences are SGHRS and YFSETQ. This CDR3 spans 14 amino acids. The CDR3 DNA is TGCGCCAGCAGCTTGGGGGCGGCTATGGATGAGCAGTTCTTC. Its translation is CASSLGAAMDEQFF.

The V and J genes are TRBV6-1 and TRBJ2-1; 13 nucleotides line up with TRBD2. V trimming: 5 bases; J trimming: 5 bases; junction bases outside the gene matches: 12. From germline, CDR1 is MNHNS and CDR2 SASEGT. The CDR3 is made up of 18 amino acids. The CDR3 loop reads CASSPGTSGKGRNNEQFF. In DNA, the CDR3 is TGTGCCAGCAGTCCCGGGACTAGCGGGAAAGGGAGAAACAATGAGCAGTTCTTC.

The V gene is TRBV4-2, the J gene TRBJ2-5; D gene ambiguous. Per the germline V gene, CDR1 is LGHNA and CDR2 is YNFKEQ. Trimming cost V 3 bases and J 3 bases, with 20 bases left between them. The CDR3 covers 17 residues. The CDR3 loop is CASSQRSRDGRKETQYF. CDR3 DNA: TGTGCCAGCAGCCAGCGTAGTAGAGACGGAAGGAAAGAGACCCAGTACTTC.

This chain joins TRBV15 and TRBJ2-3; 9 nucleotides agree with TRBD2. J was trimmed by 3 bases and V by 5 bases; bases with no gene match: 3. From germline, CDR1 is LNHNV and CDR2 YYDKDF (reference sequence). This CDR3 is 14 amino acids long. The CDR3 nucleotides read TGTGCCACCAGCGGTAGCGGGAGAACAGATACGCAGTATTTT. Amino acid sequence: CATSGSGRTDTQYF.

This sequence joins TRBV4-1 and TRBJ2-7; D is perhaps TRBD2 (6 bases). This CDR3 contains 15 residues. Trimming removed 4 bases from V and 0 bases from J, with 13 bases in between. CDR1 is MGHRA and CDR2 is YSYEKL in the germline V gene. The CDR3 nucleotides read TGCGCCAGCAGCCTAAGCGGGCCCAGCTCCTACGAGCAGTACTTC. It specifies CASSLSGPSSYEQYF.

This chain connects TRBV7-9 to TRBJ2-3; D is unclear. Germline V gives CDR1 SEHNR, CDR2 FQNEAQ (reference sequence). The CDR3 consists of 15 residues. V lost 4 bases, J lost 1 base, and 12 bases lay in between. In nucleotides, the CDR3 is TGTGCCAGCAGCTCCCGACCCCAAGGCACAGATACGCAGTATTTT. Translated: CASSSRPQGTDTQYF.

This chain uses TRBV7-9 with TRBJ2-7, with TRBD2 matching 7 bases. With 0 bases clipped from V and 4 bases from J, the junction kept 0 bases outside the gene matches. The CDR3 runs to 13 residues. Germline values: CDR1 SEHNR, CDR2 FQNEAQ (reference sequence). The CDR3 here is CASSLAGGYEQYV. The CDR3 region has the DNA TGTGCCAGCAGCTTAGCGGGAGGGTACGAGCAGTACGTC.

The rearrangement joins TRBV10-3 to TRBJ2-6, with 7 bases that match TRBD1. With 6 bases clipped from V and 1 base from J, the junction kept 9 bases outside the gene matches. The germline gives CDR1 ENHRY, CDR2 SYGVKD. The CDR3 covers 17 residues. The CDR3, as DNA: TGTGCCATCAGCCGGGACAGCGCTTTATCTGGGGCCAACGTCCTGACTTTC. Translation gives CAISRDSALSGANVLTF.

The V call is TRBV27, the J call TRBJ2-6; 10 bases map to TRBD2. The CDR3 length is 19 residues. The germline gives CDR1 MNHEY, CDR2 SMNVEV (reference sequence). V dropped 1 base and J dropped 3; count of bases not matched to a gene: 9. CDR3 region: CASSLYWSSGRFGANVLTF. The CDR3 DNA is TGTGCCAGCAGTTTATACTGGTCTAGCGGGAGATTTGGGGCCAACGTCCTGACTTTC.

The CDR3 loop is CASSLTSGTYNEQFF. In DNA form, the CDR3 reads TGTGCCAGCAGTTTAACTAGCGGTACCTACAATGAGCAGTTCTTC. The chain employs TRBV27 and TRBJ2-1; 8 nucleotides line up with TRBD2. The germline CDR1 and CDR2 sequences are MNHEY and SMNVEV (reference sequence). The CDR3 is 15 amino acids. V trimming: 2 bases; J trimming: 2 bases; junction bases outside the gene matches: 2.

The chain is built from TRBV4-1 and TRBJ1-6, with TRBD1 as a possible D gene (6 bases). The CDR3 runs 12 residues. Germline V gene data show CDR1 as MGHRA and CDR2 as YSYEKL. V gave up 5 bases and J gave up 11 bases, with 10 bases separating them. The CDR3 DNA reads as TGCGCCAGCAGCGAGGGGGGTACACCCCTCCACTTT. This gives the protein CASSEGGTPLHF.

This rearrangement joins TRBV19 to TRBJ1-2; TRBD1 agrees at 7 bases. After removal of 4 bases from V and 8 bases from J, the junction contained 4 bases not matched to a gene. Germline V lookup: CDR1 LNHDA, CDR2 SQIVND (reference sequence). The CDR3 totals 12 residues. This chain's CDR3 is CASSTTGEGYTF. The CDR3 DNA reads as TGTGCCAGTAGTACCACAGGGGAGGGCTACACCTTC.

This clonotype was recorded a few times. The V gene is TRBV27, the J gene TRBJ1-1; D call uncertain. Germline V gene sequence: CDR1 MNHEY, CDR2 SMNVEV (reference sequence). The CDR3 runs to 13 residues. The V end was cut by 0 bases, the J end by 1 base, with 3 bases between. The DNA of the CDR3 is TGTGCCAGCAGTTTATCGGCGAACACTGAAGCTTTCTTT. Translated: CASSLSANTEAFF.

The rearrangement joins TRBV5-1 to TRBJ2-1, with D perhaps matching TRBD1 or TRBD2 (6 bases each). V was clipped by 2 bases and J by 0 bases, with 15 bases between them. This CDR3 is 17 amino acids long. Germline-derived CDR1 and CDR2 are SGHRS and YFSETQ. This chain's CDR3 is CASSFGGPASSYNEQFF. The DNA of the CDR3 is TGCGCCAGCAGCTTCGGGGGCCCCGCGAGCTCCTACAATGAGCAGTTCTTC. The full variable domain, with the rest looked up from reference TRBV5-1 and TRBJ2-1, is KAGVTQTPRYLIKTRGQQVTLSCSPISGHRSVSWYQQTPGQGLQFLFEYFSETQRNKGNFPGRFSGRQFSNSRSEMNVSTLELGDSALYLCASSFGGPASSYNEQFFGPGTRLTVL.

V and J are TRBV7-8 and TRBJ2-3, with 13 bases identical to TRBD2. Trimming took 5 bases from V and 4 from J; bases not matched to a gene: 15. Germline V gene sequence: CDR1 SGHVS, CDR2 FQNEAQ. The CDR3 sequence is 19 residues long. Here the CDR3 reads CASSLSRTSGRPDSDTQYF. CDR3 coding DNA: TGTGCCAGCAGCCTTAGCCGGACTAGCGGGAGACCAGATTCAGATACGCAGTATTTT.

The chain is built from TRBV20-1 and TRBJ2-7; D is possibly TRBD1 (6 bases). This CDR3 comprises 14 residues. Trimming pared 3 bases from V and 1 base from J, leaving 13 bases between. Germline V gene data show CDR1 as DFQATT and CDR2 as SNEGSKA (reference sequence). This chain's CDR3 is CSARSQGPSYEQYV. The CDR3 nucleotides read TGCAGTGCTAGGAGCCAGGGGCCTTCCTACGAGCAGTACGTC.

The genes are TRBV7-2 and TRBJ2-1; TRBD2 matches 8 bases. Germline assignment: CDR1 SGHTA and CDR2 FQGNSA. Losses at the gene ends were 4 bases for V and 5 bases for J; bases not matched to a gene: 16. The CDR3 spans 18 residues. The CDR3 nucleotides read TGTGCCAGCAGCTCCGGACTAGCTCTTGGGGGGGGGCACAATGAGCAGTTCTTC. Its protein is CASSSGLALGGGHNEQFF. Complete variable domain (other parts from reference TRBV7-2 and TRBJ2-1): GAGVSQSPSNKVTEKGKDVELRCDPISGHTALYWYRQSLGQGLEFLIYFQGNSAPDKSGLPSDRFSAERTGGSVSTLTIQRTQQEDSAVYLCASSSGLALGGGHNEQFFGPGTRLTVL.

The CDR3 loop is CASSLTPSGVPYGYTF. CDR3 in DNA: TGTGCCAGCAGCTTAACCCCCTCGGGCGTCCCCTATGGCTACACCTTC. V is TRBV7-3 and J is TRBJ1-2; D not resolved. The CDR3 is made up of 16 amino acids. V was shortened by 0 bases and J by 4 bases, with 15 bases between the two germline ends. Germline assignment: CDR1 SGHTA and CDR2 FQGTGA.

J is TRBJ2-7 and V is TRBV28; possibly TRBD1 or TRBD2 for D (5 bases each). This CDR3 has 15 amino acids. Looked up from germline, CDR1 is MDHEN and CDR2 is SYDVKM. The germline V and J ends were trimmed by 5 bases and 0 bases, with 14 bases remaining between them. CDR3 loop: CASSRRGPSSYEQYF. The CDR3 DNA follows: TGTGCCAGCAGTCGTCGGGGCCCCAGCTCCTACGAGCAGTACTTC.

CDR3 bases: TGCAGCGTTGAAGATTCGGGGCGCAACACAGATACGCAGTATTTT. Encoded protein: CSVEDSGRNTDTQYF. J is TRBJ2-3 and V is TRBV29-1, with D perhaps being TRBD1 or TRBD2 (5 bases each). This CDR3 region has 15 residues. Trimming removed 0 bases from V and 2 bases from J, with 12 bases in between. Germline V gene data show CDR1 as SQVTM and CDR2 as ANQGSEA.

CDR3 loop: CASSGTGVAGLYEQYV. The CDR3 coding sequence is TGTGCCAGCAGCGGGACTGGGGTAGCGGGACTATACGAGCAGTACGTC. The chain carries TRBV7-8 and TRBJ2-7, with TRBD2 identical over 8 bases. The junction had 13 bases not matched to a gene; V was cut back by 5 bases and J by 4 bases. CDR3 size: 16 residues. The germline V gene has CDR1 SGHVS and CDR2 FQNEAQ.

V and J are TRBV28 and TRBJ1-2; 10 bases line up with TRBD1. The CDR3 loop spans 14 amino acids. Germline values: CDR1 MDHEN, CDR2 SYDVKM. V gave up 4 bases and J gave up 5 bases; unmatched junction bases: 4. DNA of the CDR3: TGTGCCAGCAGTTGGGACAGGGGTCTATATGGCTACACCTTC. It yields the protein CASSWDRGLYGYTF.

This chain links TRBV11-1 with TRBJ1-1, with 7 bases identical to TRBD1. The CDR3 is 13 amino acids. From germline, CDR1 is SGHAT and CDR2 FQDESV (reference sequence). Losses at the gene ends were 6 bases for V and 5 bases for J; bases not matched to a gene: 6. The CDR3 DNA is TGTGCCAGCAGGCCGAACAGGGGAACTGAAGCTTTCTTT. Protein sequence: CASRPNRGTEAFF.